This T cell receptor beta chain was identified during a study of shared clonotypes between healthy human individuals. Naive CD8 cells, CD45RO-negative and positively selected for CCR7, excluded terminally differentiated effector memory CD45RA+ cells. CDR3 length: 13 residues. The germline V and J ends were trimmed by 5 bases and 5 bases, with 11 bases remaining between them. Looked up from germline, CDR1 is MNHEY and CDR2 is SMNVEV (reference sequence). Notes on the study in general: Deeper or shallower sequencing was expected to change how clonotypes are shared among donors. All-four-donor shared clonotypes had higher generation probabilities than non-shared clonotypes did.

Using immunoSEQ multiplex PCR, the repertoire was profiled, and TCRdb retains in-frame clones only, with some absent. This repertoire shows approximately 2,200,000 clones, more than 85% found once; its top ten account for about 1.5%. About this clone itself: The antigen is undetermined.

This receptor was taken from a young man in good health. Some clones in this sample may be carry-over from other donors' samples. The chain has TRBV27 and TRBJ2-3; D perhaps matches TRBD2 (5 bases). Sequencing was carried out using naive CD8+ T cells from PBMCs. The CDR3 reads CASSPRGEDTQYF. The CDR3 DNA sequence: TGTGCCAGCAGTCCACGGGGAGAAGATACGCAGTATTTT.